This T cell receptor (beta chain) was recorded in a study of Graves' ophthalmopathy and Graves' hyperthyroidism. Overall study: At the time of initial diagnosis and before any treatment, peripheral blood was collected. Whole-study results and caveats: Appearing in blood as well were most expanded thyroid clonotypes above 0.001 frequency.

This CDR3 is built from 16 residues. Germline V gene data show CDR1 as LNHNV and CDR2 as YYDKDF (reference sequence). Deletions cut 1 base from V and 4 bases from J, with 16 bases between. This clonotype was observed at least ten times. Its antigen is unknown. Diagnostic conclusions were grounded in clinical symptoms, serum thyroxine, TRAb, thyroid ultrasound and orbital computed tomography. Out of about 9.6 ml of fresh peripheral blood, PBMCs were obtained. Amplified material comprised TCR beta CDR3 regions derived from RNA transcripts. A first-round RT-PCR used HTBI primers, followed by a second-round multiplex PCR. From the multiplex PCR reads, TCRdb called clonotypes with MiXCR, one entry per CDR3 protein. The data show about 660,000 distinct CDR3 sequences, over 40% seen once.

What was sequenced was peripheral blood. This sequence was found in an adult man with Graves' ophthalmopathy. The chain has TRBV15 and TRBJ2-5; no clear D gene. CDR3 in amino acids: CATSRGGLAEGETQYF. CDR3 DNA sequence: TGTGCCACCAGCAGAGGAGGTTTGGCCGAAGGAGAGACCCAGTACTTC.